This T cell receptor beta chain was identified in a study of cytomegalovirus exposure and HLA in healthy donors (dated by TCRdb to 2016 to 2017). Background on the whole study: A later analysis indicated that the 90 to 150 validation repertoires were generated on the platform also employed for the roughly 650 repertoires of the first cohort. Besides the first cohort of 666 subjects, a separate validation cohort made up of 120 different subjects was used. The aim of the study was to test whether cataloging public T cell receptors could identify signatures of past pathogen exposure. To predict cytomegalovirus infection status, the study brought together high-throughput TCR immunosequencing, statistical association of individual TCRs with disease status, and machine learning.

Separate from the roughly 650-subject first cohort, the validation cohort of 95 to 150 subjects was the group to which the donors belonged. After removal of 3 bases from V and 6 bases from J, the junction retains 6 bases not matched to a gene. CDR1 and CDR2, looked up from the germline V gene, are SQVTM and ANQGSEA. The CDR3 measures 13 amino acids from cysteine to phenylalanine. CDR3 DNA is the only sequence kept; it has 39 bases, read in frame from the first base. This clone was recorded only once. Its antigen is unknown. Base quality data are lacking; no much larger clone is found one base away. The method behind the library was the immunoSEQ multiplex PCR assay. The source study handled its data this way. To diagnose cytomegalovirus status from the catalog of TCR beta chain sequences, a statistical classification framework was built. This is the immuneACCESS table as TCRdb keeps it, with only in-frame sequences that have V and J called. A part of the clones is gone; compared with another copy, unresolved V genes explain less than half, and the rest is unexplained. V and J calls and clone size are given by that table; D and trimming were obtained from the DNA. Recorded for this sample are 300,000 to 350,000 clones; 88% of them occurred a single time. About 0.96% of the sample is held by the ten biggest clonotypes.

Broader findings and caveats from the paper: In a later analysis, TCRs clustered in the first cohort were found to also tend to co-occur in the roughly 130 validation repertoires, with approximately 93% of cluster scores above 0. Most TCR sequences were observed very rarely across donors, whereas some public TCRs were present in many individuals. The authors suggested that the approach could potentially be extended to other disease states and immunological phenotypes. Three of the identified cytomegalovirus-associated TCR beta chains were confirmed in vitro to be specific for cytomegalovirus antigens. The study listed 164 TCR beta chains as associated with cytomegalovirus. The classifier was reported to diagnose cytomegalovirus status with high specificity and sensitivity in both the original cohort and the validation cohort. The validation cohort had no HLA typing available for a later analysis, so co-occurrence within that cohort was assessed over all 130 or so repertoires.

The sample taken for sequencing was PBMCs. This clonotype was obtained from a man aged 25 to 45 in good health and CMV-seronegative. The V gene is TRBV29-1 and the J gene is TRBJ2-3, and 7 bases in between align with TRBD1. The DNA sequence follows: TGCAGCGTTGAGGGAGACAGGGACGATACGCAGTATTTT. Its translation is CSVEGDRDDTQYF.